The 23 T cell receptor beta chains reported below all come from one sample, sequenced in a study of blood T cell repertoires in COVID-19. The data were produced by immunoSEQ multiplex PCR, yet TCRdb's version contains in-frame clones alone and is incomplete. The table shows approximately 200,000 clones, with around 84% occurring only once. Sample: peripheral blood. These receptors all stem from a man aged 35-49 years with acute or convalescent COVID-19.

The chain employs TRBV23-1 and TRBJ1-5; D possibly corresponds to TRBD1 (6 bases). TRBV23-1 is an ORF; its function is uncertain. This CDR3 region has 18 residues. The V and J ends lost 4 bases and 0 bases respectively, with 19 bases between them. In DNA, the CDR3 is TGCGCCAGCAGTCCCACGGGCAGGGGCGCCCATAGCAATCAGCCCCAGCATTTT. This codes for CASSPTGRGAHSNQPQHF.

The J gene is TRBJ2-7, the V gene TRBV5-1; 9 nucleotides align to TRBD1. The germline V gene has CDR1 SGHRS and CDR2 YFSETQ. V was clipped by 2 bases and J by 3 bases; unmatched bases: 3. The CDR3 consists of 14 residues. Here the CDR3 DNA reads TGCGCCAGCAGCTTCGGGACAGGGATCTACGAGCAGTACTTC. This codes for CASSFGTGIYEQYF.

The CDR3 spells CASSFGTEKLSYNSPLHF. The CDR3 DNA is TGTGCCAGCAGCTTCGGGACAGAGAAACTCTCCTATAATTCACCCCTCCACTTT. The gene calls are TRBV7-2 and TRBJ1-6; 7 nucleotides align to TRBD1. Germline loops: CDR1 SGHTA, CDR2 FQGNSA. CDR3 size: 18 residues. With V trimmed by 3 bases and J by 0 bases, 8 bases remained unmatched.

This clone has just one count. V usage is TRBV3-1 (or the pseudogene TRBV3-2) and J usage is TRBJ2-1, with TRBD1 as a possible D gene (6 bases). CDR1 LGHDT and CDR2 YNNKEL come from the germline V gene (reference sequence). V gave up 4 bases and J gave up 0 bases, with 10 bases separating them. This CDR3 spans 15 amino acids. This CDR3 reads CASSPGVSSYNEQFF. The CDR3 nucleotides are TGTGCCAGCAGCCCAGGGGTCAGCTCCTACAATGAGCAGTTCTTC.

The V and J genes are TRBV5-4 and TRBJ1-1; D is undetermined. The CDR3 has 13 amino acids. Between the trimmed V and J ends, which lost 3 bases and 5 bases, there was a span of 11 bases. Germline values: CDR1 SGHNT, CDR2 YYREEE (reference sequence). The CDR3 coding sequence is TGTGCCAGCAGCTATAGCTCGGGAACTGAAGCTTTCTTT. Its protein product is CASSYSSGTEAFF.

This chain joins TRBV6-5 and TRBJ1-2; 7 bases match TRBD1. Looked up from germline, CDR1 is MNHEY and CDR2 is SVGAGI. This CDR3 comprises 13 residues. The junction had 3 bases not matched to a gene; V was cut back by 5 bases and J by 3 bases. CDR3 nucleotides: TGTGCCAGCAGTATAGACAGGGACTATGGCTACACCTTC. This encodes CASSIDRDYGYTF.

This chain connects TRBV9 to TRBJ1-1, with D tentatively TRBD1 (5 bases). The germline V gene encodes CDR1 SGDLS and CDR2 YYNGEE. Trimming left V 0 bases short and J 5 bases short, with 11 bases between. There are 14 residues in the CDR3. This chain's CDR3 is CASSVASGTTEAFF. As DNA, the CDR3 is TGTGCCAGCAGCGTAGCCTCAGGGACTACTGAAGCTTTCTTT. Full variable domain (rest looked up from reference TRBV9 and TRBJ1-1): DSGVTQTPKHLITATGQRVTLRCSPRSGDLSVYWYQQSLDQGLQFLIQYYNGEERAKGNILERFSAQQFPDLHSELNLSSLELGDSALYFCASSVASGTTEAFFGQGTRLTVV.

The chain combines TRBV19 with TRBJ1-6; 7 nucleotides match TRBD1. V gave up 2 bases and J gave up 10 bases; unmatched junction bases: 11. Per germline, CDR1 LNHDA and CDR2 SQIVND (reference sequence). The CDR3 has 16 amino acids. CDR3 sequence: CASSISPGAGGSPLHF. The CDR3 nucleotides read TGTGCCAGTAGTATATCCCCCGGGGCAGGGGGATCACCCCTCCACTTT.

V is TRBV12-3 or TRBV12-4 and J is TRBJ2-7; D uncertain. V gave up 4 bases and J gave up 4 bases, with 5 bases separating them. The CDR3 length is 11 residues. CDR3 amino acids: CASSSQYEQYF. The CDR3 DNA sequence: TGTGCCAGCAGTTCACAGTACGAGCAGTACTTC.

The chain recombines TRBV27 with TRBJ2-2, with TRBD1 as a possible D gene (6 bases). Germline CDR1 MNHEY, CDR2 SMNVEV (reference sequence). The CDR3 has 13 amino acids. V was trimmed by 5 bases and J by 7 bases, leaving 11 bases between them. The CDR3, as DNA: TGTGCCAGCAGTACGCAGGGGTTCGGGGAGCTGTTTTTT. This sequence encodes CASSTQGFGELFF.

This chain uses TRBV6-5 with TRBJ1-1, with a weak D call TRBD1 (6 bases). The V and J ends lost 6 bases and 9 bases respectively, with 14 bases between them. Germline lookup yields CDR1 MNHEY and CDR2 SVGAGI. This CDR3 spans 12 amino acids. CDR3 sequence: CASSPPGGQAFF. CDR3 nucleotides: TGTGCCAGCAGCCCGCCGGGGGGCCAAGCTTTCTTT.

This sequence joins TRBV7-6 and TRBJ2-1; D perhaps matches TRBD2 (5 bases). CDR1 is SGHVS, CDR2 FNYEAQ, per germline. The CDR3 has 16 residues. V shed 8 bases and J shed 0 bases, with 17 bases lying between them. The CDR3 is CASQDALGSSYNEQFF. As DNA, the CDR3 is TGTGCCAGCCAAGATGCCCTTGGGAGCTCCTACAATGAGCAGTTCTTC.

The chain carries TRBV28 and TRBJ1-1, with D possibly matching TRBD1 (6 bases). Germline CDR1 MDHEN, CDR2 SYDVKM. The CDR3 loop spans 15 amino acids. Trimming cost V 2 bases and J 2 bases, with 12 bases left between them. This CDR3 is CASSLAGAGNTEAFF. CDR3 DNA: TGTGCCAGCAGTTTAGCAGGGGCAGGAAACACTGAAGCTTTCTTT.

V usage is TRBV28 and J usage is TRBJ1-4, with D perhaps TRBD1 (5 bases). Looked up from germline, CDR1 is MDHEN and CDR2 is SYDVKM. CDR3 length equals 15 residues. The germline V and J ends were trimmed by 5 bases and 8 bases, with 18 bases remaining between them. The CDR3 DNA reads as TGTGCCAGCAGTGCCCCCGGGACCGCGGGGGAAAAACTGTTTTTT. This sequence encodes CASSAPGTAGEKLFF.

This chain links TRBV2 with TRBJ2-5; D call uncertain. Per the germline V gene, CDR1 is SNHLY and CDR2 is FYNNEI. V was trimmed by 3 bases and J by 4 bases, leaving 9 bases between them. There are 13 residues in the CDR3. For the CDR3, the DNA is TGTGCCAGCAGTGACCCCCCCGGAGAGACCCAGTACTTC. Translation: CASSDPPGETQYF.

This clone was seen more than once but under ten times. V usage is TRBV9 and J usage is TRBJ1-4; TRBD1 agrees at 10 bases. V shed 4 bases, J shed 0 bases, and the junction held 6 bases outside the gene matches. The CDR3 runs to 17 residues. Germline loops: CDR1 SGDLS, CDR2 YYNGEE. CDR3 residues: CASSLRQGATTNEKLFF. CDR3 DNA sequence: TGTGCCAGCAGCCTCAGACAGGGGGCTACAACTAATGAAAAACTGTTTTTT.

The rearrangement uses TRBV4-1 and TRBJ2-1; D is perhaps TRBD1 (5 bases). Per the germline V gene, CDR1 is MGHRA and CDR2 is YSYEKL. The germline V and J ends were trimmed by 5 bases and 5 bases, with 13 bases remaining between them. This CDR3 is 14 amino acids long. This chain's CDR3 is CASSYSTANNEQFF. As DNA, the CDR3 is TGCGCCAGCAGCTACTCGACAGCGAACAATGAGCAGTTCTTC.

The chain joins TRBV6-6 to TRBJ2-7; D remains ambiguous. Deletions cut 2 bases from V and 5 bases from J, with 10 bases between. Germline CDR1 and CDR2: MNHNY and SVGAGI (reference sequence). There are 13 residues in the CDR3. This CDR3 is CASSYTSEHEQYF. The CDR3 coding sequence is TGTGCCAGCAGTTACACCTCCGAGCACGAGCAGTACTTC.

V is TRBV5-4 and J is TRBJ1-1; D remains ambiguous. Germline V gives CDR1 SGHNT, CDR2 YYREEE (reference sequence). Trimming pared 0 bases from V and 4 bases from J, leaving 7 bases between. The CDR3 is 13 residues long. The CDR3 nucleotides read TGTGCCAGCAGCTTGGTGGCTTCCACTGAAGCTTTCTTT. Translated: CASSLVASTEAFF.

This clone was observed once. This CDR3 reads CASIPTGSYNEQFF. In DNA, the CDR3 is TGTGCCAGCATCCCCACAGGGTCCTACAATGAGCAGTTCTTC. The J gene is TRBJ2-1, the V gene TRBV2, with a weak D call TRBD1 (6 bases). With 7 bases removed from V and 1 base from J, the gap between germline ends came to 11 bases. Germline assignment: CDR1 SNHLY and CDR2 FYNNEI. The CDR3 sequence is 14 residues long.

The rearrangement joins TRBV6-5 to TRBJ2-2; TRBD1 aligns across 7 bases. CDR1 MNHEY and CDR2 SVGAGI come from the germline V gene. The CDR3 totals 15 residues. Trimming cost V 2 bases and J 3 bases; bases outside gene matches: 3. The CDR3 reads CASSYGQGDTGELFF. The CDR3 coding sequence is TGTGCCAGCAGTTACGGGCAGGGGGACACCGGGGAGCTGTTTTTT.

V usage is TRBV19 and J usage is TRBJ1-3; a possible D gene is TRBD1 (5 bases). Germline V gives CDR1 LNHDA, CDR2 SQIVND (reference sequence). The CDR3 is 13 amino acids. V lost 5 bases to trimming and J lost 4 bases, with 9 bases between them. CDR3 nucleotides: TGTGCCAGTAGTGTGGGGCTCGGAAACACCATATATTTT. Protein: CASSVGLGNTIYF.

The table lists this clone with a count of one. J is TRBJ1-1 and V is TRBV12-2. TRBV12-2 is deemed a pseudogene. This CDR3 is 16 amino acids long. The CDR3 loop reads CASRSSGAGENTEAFF. CDR3 nucleotides: TGTGCAAGTCGCTCGAGCGGGGCAGGGGAGAACACTGAAGCTTTCTTT.